The TCR beta chain described here comes from a study of beta chain features in type 1 diabetes. This CDR3 is 17 amino acids long. CDR1 is SGHKS and CDR2 is YYEKEE in the germline V gene (reference sequence). Trimming took off 0 bases at V and 8 bases at J, with 18 bases between the two ends. Using CD45RO/CCR7/CD25/CD127/CD95/CD27, CD4+ naive, central memory, regulatory and stem cell-like memory cells were sorted. Purity above 98% was achieved in all sorted populations. The sequenced template was cDNA made from the entire isolated RNA. Generated by immunoSEQ multiplex PCR, the TCRdb table keeps only in-frame clones and is missing some. Here the sample spans approximately 150,000 clones, less than 9.5% being singletons.

The rearrangement links TRBV5-5 to TRBJ1-6, with D perhaps TRBD1 (5 bases). The origin of this receptor is a woman under 30 in good health. Sequencing was done on a sample of central memory CD4+ T cells from blood. The CDR3 loop reads CASSLDPGGTAYSPLHF. CDR3 nucleotides: TGTGCCAGCAGCTTGGACCCCGGGGGGACCGCCTATTCACCCCTCCACTTT.